This entry describes one T cell receptor beta chain. The sample holds a few counts of this clone. The antigen it binds to is not known. No base quality information exists; no much larger clone differs at one position. All of the isolated RNA was reverse transcribed with the High Capacity cDNA Reverse Transcription Kit, so expressed TCRB transcripts were sequenced. Naive, central memory and regulatory T cell samples underwent deep immunoSEQ sequencing, averaging around 4 million total reads per sample. Sorted cells were lysed in RLT buffer and RNA was extracted with DNase-treated RNeasy Micro or Mini kits, depending on cell number. Each cell subset was processed on its own to prevent cross-contamination, while patient and healthy donor samples were processed together. The immunoSEQ multiplex PCR was used to amplify TCRB sequences from cDNA, generating 87-bp fragments that spanned the CDR3 region. Amplicons were sequenced on the Illumina HiSeq platform. As for the authors' bioinformatics: PCR bias was computationally corrected using synthetic template baselines, reads within Hamming distance 2 were collapsed, and singletons that could not be merged were discarded. Reads were aligned against IMGT to assign V, D and J genes, CDR3 length and insertions or deletions at six rearrangement sites. Within each subset, clonotype counts were normalized to sorted cell number, and only after that were true diversity and Gini coefficients computed with the tcR R package. Repertoire sharing was quantified using the overlap coefficient calculated on TCRB nucleotide sequences. Out-of-frame TCRB sequences from naive cells were analyzed as a proxy for the pre-selection repertoire. TCRdb stores this immuneACCESS table with in-frame sequences only. Part of the clones is absent; in the studies checked, under half of the shortfall reflects unresolved V genes, and no reason is known for the rest. V, J and clone size are those of that table, while D and trimming were read from the DNA. Counted in this sample were hundreds of thousands of clones; 10% to 15% of them appeared once. About 0.02% of the sample is held by the ten biggest clonotypes.

The data were taken from a study of beta chain features in type 1 diabetes (dated by TCRdb to 2016 to 2019). Looking at the study overall: Patients and healthy donors did not differ in mean age, gender distribution, total cell number or subset yield. A total of some 110 million sorted cells were examined across all samples, and a strong correlation was observed between cell number per subset and RNA yield. The study compared TCRB repertoires of sorted circulating CD4+ T cell subsets between recently diagnosed type 1 diabetes patients and matched healthy donors. Regulatory and stem cell-like memory subsets were isolated from only 8 patients and roughly eight healthy donors, whereas naive and central memory subsets came from all 28 donors. On the study overall, not on this receptor specifically: Type 1 diabetes patients showed a moderate but significant shortening of TCRB CDR3 length in all four CD4+ subsets. Sequencing cDNA rather than genomic DNA could over-represent highly expressing activated cells, although activation and CD3 levels did not differ between groups. The naive, central memory and regulatory TCRB repertoires appeared to resemble one another more closely among patients than among healthy donors. Fewer insertions and more nucleotide deletions at VDJ recombination sites were observed in patients with type 1 diabetes, implying thymic rearrangement abnormalities. Only small numbers of individuals were included in the HLA sub-analyses, which left unresolved whether HLA type had any influence on TCRB rearrangement. PCR might favor shorter templates, but patient and control samples were amplified and corrected together, so any skew would affect both groups equally.

Each donor gave one peripheral blood draw, approximately 110 mL on average, collected into heparinised tubes. Using a panel that included CD45RO, CCR7, CD25, CD127, CD95 and CD27, naive, central memory, regulatory and stem cell-like memory CD4+ T cells were sorted on a BD FACSAria II. A purity above 95% was achieved for all sorted populations. PBMCs were isolated immediately by Lymphoprep density gradient centrifugation and stained directly without culture. So that batch effects would be minimized, each experiment stained and sorted samples in pairs, pairing one healthy donor with one patient. Sequences SQVTM (CDR1) and ANQGSEA (CDR2) are obtained from the germline V gene. V is cut by 0 bases and J by 1 base, and the space between the germline ends is 7 bases. Measured from the cysteine to the phenylalanine, the CDR3 is 14 residues long. The only DNA kept is the CDR3, 42 bases in frame from the first base.

The specimen was naive CD4+ T cells from blood. The label giving this sample's cell subset or site can be read as: true naive CD4+ T cells. This receptor was obtained from a man between 18 and 35 years old with type 1 diabetes. The chain is assembled from TRBV29-1 and TRBJ1-5, with an unclear D gene assignment. The nucleotides read TGCAGCGTTGAAGAAGGAGGGAGCAATCAGCCCCAGCATTTT. It translates as CSVEEGGSNQPQHF.